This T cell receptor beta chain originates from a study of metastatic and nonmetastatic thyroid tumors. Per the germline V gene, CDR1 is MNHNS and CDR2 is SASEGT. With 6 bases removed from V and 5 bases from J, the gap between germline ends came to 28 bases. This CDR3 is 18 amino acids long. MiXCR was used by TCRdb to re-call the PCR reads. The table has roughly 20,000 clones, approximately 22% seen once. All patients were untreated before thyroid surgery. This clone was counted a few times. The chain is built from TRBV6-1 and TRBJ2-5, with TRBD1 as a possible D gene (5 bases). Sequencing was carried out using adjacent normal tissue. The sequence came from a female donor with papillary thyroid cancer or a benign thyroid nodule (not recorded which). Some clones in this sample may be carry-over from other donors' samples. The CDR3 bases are TGTGCCAGCAGCCCCGGTTGCCCCCTGGCAGGGTCGGGTGAGACCCAGTACTTC. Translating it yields CASSPGCPLAGSGETQYF.